This TCR beta chain was captured in a study of T cell responses to AZD1222 COVID-19 vaccine. Study-level findings and limits: Donors, mostly white British, included more females; clonal diversity was possibly underestimated. Variant regions that are unmutated are reportedly the target of nearly half of spike-specific TCRs. AZD1222 recipients seropositive at baseline numbered only 5 to 7.

Profiled with immunoSEQ multiplex PCR; TCRdb holds only in-frame clones, not every one. Of 100,000 to 150,000 clones in the sample, approximately 85% were seen once. Note on this clone: Its matching antigen is unknown.

The receptor comes from an adult who received the AZD1222 COVID-19 vaccine. Sequences were derived from peripheral blood, sampled 28 days after the second AZD1222 dose.

CDR3 in amino acids: CASSPTTLGGYTF. CDR3 in DNA: TGTGCCAGCTCACCCACAACCCTGGGAGGCTACACCTTC. V usage is TRBV18 and J usage is TRBJ1-2, with D unclear. Germline CDR1 is KGHSH and CDR2 is LQKENI. The CDR3 contains 13 residues. Trimming cost V 3 bases and J 8 bases, with 13 bases left between them.